This entry lists 18 T cell receptor beta chains sequenced from one sample in a study of cytomegalovirus exposure and HLA in healthy donors. The PCR contained 60 Vbeta and 13 Jbeta primers. TCRdb's table, derived via immunoSEQ multiplex PCR, lists solely in-frame clones and lacks some. The sample has 90,000 to 150,000 clones; 15% are singletons. The sample taken for sequencing was PBMCs. Receptors originate from a young woman in good health and CMV-seronegative.

The chain is built from TRBV13 and TRBJ2-7; 7 bases are shared with TRBD2. Germline V gene sequence: CDR1 PRHDT, CDR2 FYEKMQ (reference sequence). The trim removed 4 bases at V and 1 base at J, leaving 4 bases unmatched. There are 14 residues in the CDR3. CDR3 residues: CASSSAGESYEQYF. The CDR3 DNA reads TGTGCCAGCAGCTCTGCGGGGGAATCCTACGAGCAGTACTTC.

The chain has TRBV29-1 and TRBJ2-7; D uncertain. Trimming left V 5 bases short and J 1 base short, with 15 bases between. Germline V CDR1 and CDR2: SQVTM, ANQGSEA. The CDR3 sequence is 14 residues long. Here the CDR3 reads CSVLRGDGSYEQYF. In DNA, the CDR3 is TGCAGCGTTCTCCGAGGAGACGGGTCCTACGAGCAGTACTTC.

This clone has just a few counts. This chain joins TRBV15 and TRBJ2-3; 11 bases fit TRBD2. Trimming took 4 bases from V and 2 from J; bases not matched to a gene: 5. Per germline, CDR1 LNHNV and CDR2 YYDKDF (reference sequence). This CDR3 region has 16 residues. CDR3 coding DNA: TGTGCCACCAGCACTAGACTAGCGGGGTCCACAGATACGCAGTATTTT. It yields the protein CATSTRLAGSTDTQYF.

The chain joins TRBV19 to TRBJ2-3; TRBD2 is a possible D gene (7 bases). V lost 3 bases and J 2 bases, leaving 18 bases between the germline ends. The CDR3 contains 17 residues. Germline V gene lookup returns CDR1 LNHDA and CDR2 SQIVND (reference sequence). CDR3 sequence: CASSIGLAGANTDTQYF. The CDR3 nucleotides are TGTGCCAGTAGTATTGGCCTCGCGGGGGCTAACACAGATACGCAGTATTTT.

This clone came up a few times. The CDR3 region has the DNA TGTGCCAGCAGCTCCGGACTAGCGGGGTACAATGAGCAGTTCTTC. It encodes CASSSGLAGYNEQFF. This chain uses TRBV5-6 with TRBJ2-1, with TRBD2 matching over 12 bases. J was trimmed by 4 bases and V by 3 bases; bases with no gene match: 2. The CDR3 totals 15 residues. Germline V gene data show CDR1 as SGHDT and CDR2 as YYEEEE.

The chain links TRBV29-1 to TRBJ2-7, with a possible D match to TRBD1 (5 bases). Trimming removed 4 bases from V and 7 bases from J, with 14 bases in between. This CDR3 is 12 amino acids long. Per the germline V gene, CDR1 is SQVTM and CDR2 is ANQGSEA. This chain's CDR3 is CSVVSPGLEQYF. In DNA, the CDR3 is TGCAGCGTTGTCAGCCCAGGGTTGGAGCAGTACTTC.

This clone was observed a handful of times. CDR3 loop: CASSPPGLALLREELFF. The CDR3 nucleotides read TGTGCCAGCAGCCCGCCGGGGTTAGCGCTACTAAGGGAGGAGCTGTTTTTT. This rearrangement joins TRBV7-2 to TRBJ2-2; perhaps TRBD2 as D (5 bases). Germline CDR1 reads SGHTA; CDR2 reads FQGNSA. The CDR3 length is 17 residues. V lost 5 bases and J 10 bases, leaving 26 bases between the germline ends.

The rearrangement uses TRBV27 and TRBJ2-1; 9 nucleotides match TRBD1. Germline CDR1 is MNHEY and CDR2 is SMNVEV (reference sequence). CDR3 length: 13 residues. V dropped 7 bases and J dropped 8; count of bases not matched to a gene: 6. The CDR3 nucleotides read TGTGCCAGCACGGGACAGGGTGACGATGAGCAGTTCTTC. This translates into CASTGQGDDEQFF.

There are a few counts of this clone. This rearrangement joins TRBV2 to TRBJ2-1; TRBD2 matches 11 bases. The J segment lost 6 bases and the V segment lost 9 bases, leaving 10 bases of the junction unmatched. This CDR3 spans 15 amino acids. Germline loops: CDR1 SNHLY, CDR2 FYNNEI. CDR3 residues: CARRRGTSGINEQFF. The DNA of the CDR3 is TGTGCCAGACGGCGGGGGACTAGCGGAATCAATGAGCAGTTCTTC.

The table lists this clone with a few counts. This rearrangement joins TRBV28 to TRBJ1-4, with 7 positions matching TRBD1. Germline V lookup: CDR1 MDHEN, CDR2 SYDVKM. The CDR3 is 15 residues long. Trimming took 5 bases from V and 7 from J; bases not matched to a gene: 10. The CDR3 coding sequence is TGTGCCAGCAGTCCCCGACAGGGTTTACGTGAAAAACTGTTTTTT. It encodes CASSPRQGLREKLFF.

This clone was seen a handful of times. The chain uses TRBV9 and TRBJ1-1, with 8 bases aligning to TRBD1. The CDR3 is made up of 14 amino acids. V trimming: 0 bases; J trimming: 3 bases; junction bases outside the gene matches: 1. Germline V gene data show CDR1 as SGDLS and CDR2 as YYNGEE. The CDR3 DNA sequence: TGTGCCAGCAGCGTAGGGGGACAGGACACTGAAGCTTTCTTT. The encoded protein is CASSVGGQDTEAFF.

In this sample, this clone turned up many times. The DNA of the CDR3 is TGTGCCAGCAACTGGCGTGGAGGCAACACTGAAGCTTTCTTT. Its protein product is CASNWRGGNTEAFF. The chain has TRBV27 and TRBJ1-1; D call uncertain. This CDR3 is 14 amino acids long. The germline V gene encodes CDR1 MNHEY and CDR2 SMNVEV (reference sequence). Trimming took 7 bases from V and 2 from J, leaving 14 bases between them.

The rearrangement joins TRBV19 to TRBJ1-2; D uncertain. Germline V gives CDR1 LNHDA, CDR2 SQIVND (reference sequence). V was clipped by 5 bases and J by 4 bases, with 11 bases between them. The CDR3 contains 13 residues. CDR3 region: CASSRQPGYGYTF. For the CDR3, the DNA is TGTGCCAGTAGTCGACAACCTGGCTATGGCTACACCTTC.

The chain uses TRBV29-1 and TRBJ2-3; maybe TRBD1 (6 bases). Germline V gene lookup returns CDR1 SQVTM and CDR2 ANQGSEA. CDR3 length equals 14 residues. Trimming cost V 3 bases and J 3 bases, with 13 bases left between them. As DNA, the CDR3 is TGCAGCGTTGAGGGGCAGGGGATGACAGATACGCAGTATTTT. This encodes CSVEGQGMTDTQYF.

This clone occurred a few times. The rearrangement links TRBV30 to TRBJ1-1; D is unclear. Trimming stripped 3 bases from V and 6 bases from J, with 8 bases between. Germline values: CDR1 GTSNPN, CDR2 SVGIG (reference sequence). This CDR3 region has 11 residues. The CDR3 DNA reads as TGTGCCTGGAGGATCAGCGCTGAAGCTTTCTTT. This translates into CAWRISAEAFF.

The V and J genes are TRBV9 and TRBJ2-5; 7 bases match TRBD2. Looked up from germline, CDR1 is SGDLS and CDR2 is YYNGEE. This CDR3 contains 17 residues. The junction had 15 bases not matched to a gene; V was cut back by 5 bases and J by 2 bases. CDR3 sequence reads: CASSLGGSGSLQETQYF. The CDR3 nucleotides read TGTGCCAGCAGTCTGGGGGGGAGCGGGTCGCTTCAAGAGACCCAGTACTTC.

This chain uses TRBV5-4 with TRBJ1-1, with 8 bases aligning to TRBD1. CDR1 and CDR2 from the germline V gene are SGHNT and YYREEE (reference sequence). This CDR3 spans 14 amino acids. Trimming took 3 bases from V and 4 from J; bases not matched to a gene: 5. CDR3 DNA sequence: TGTGCCAGCAGCTGGGGACAGGAAGTCACTGAAGCTTTCTTT. Amino acid sequence: CASSWGQEVTEAFF.

V is TRBV19 and J is TRBJ2-4; TRBD1 matches 8 bases. Germline V gene data show CDR1 as LNHDA and CDR2 as SQIVND (reference sequence). V dropped 5 bases and J dropped 1; count of bases not matched to a gene: 4. This CDR3 has 15 residues. As DNA, the CDR3 is TGTGCCAGTAGTCAAACAGGGGGGGCCAAAAACATTCAGTACTTC. It is translated as CASSQTGGAKNIQYF.